The clone carrying this T cell receptor (beta chain) was counted a few times. An end of the junction does not agree with germline; a read error may underlie this. The data were taken from a study of blood T cell repertoires in COVID-19. Overall study context: COVID-19 samples collected from the United States, Italy and Spain covered acute and convalescent phases. T cells, B-cell-depleted T cells, or PBMCs supplied cDNA or gDNA.

Germline V gene lookup returns CDR1 SGHDT and CDR2 YYEEEE. The CDR3 totals 14 residues. Authors' methods: How many nucleated cells were present was estimated from reference gene primer amplification. The assay was immunoSEQ multiplex PCR, and TCRdb's table has in-frame clones only and misses some. For V, J and clone size, that table is used; D and trimming come from the DNA. Of 100,000 to 150,000 clones in the sample, around four fifths were seen once. The specimen sequenced was peripheral blood. The chain recombines TRBV5-6 with TRBJ2-5; TRBD2 matches 8 bases. The receptor's source is a human donor in a cohort sampled during active COVID-19. DNA of the CDR3: TGTTCCAGCTTCGGGAGGGCCGGCCAAGAGACCCAGTACTTC. It codes for CSSFGRAGQETQYF.